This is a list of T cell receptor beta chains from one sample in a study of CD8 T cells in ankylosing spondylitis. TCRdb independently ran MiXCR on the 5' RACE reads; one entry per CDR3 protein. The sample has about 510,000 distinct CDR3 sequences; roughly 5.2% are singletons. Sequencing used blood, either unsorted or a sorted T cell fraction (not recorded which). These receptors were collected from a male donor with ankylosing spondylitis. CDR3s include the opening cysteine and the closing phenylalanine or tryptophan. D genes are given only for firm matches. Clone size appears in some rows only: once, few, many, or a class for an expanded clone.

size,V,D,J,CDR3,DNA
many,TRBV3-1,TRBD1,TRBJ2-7,CASSQADRYYEQYF,TGTGCCAGCAGCCAAGCGGACAGGTACTACGAGCAGTACTTC
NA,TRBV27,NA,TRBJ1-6,CACSFMRQLLSSYNSPLHF,TGTGCCTGCAGTTTTATGAGACAACTTCTGAGCTCCTATAATTCACCCCTCCACTTT
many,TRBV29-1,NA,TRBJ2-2,CSVEWGRTGELFF,TGCAGCGTTGAATGGGGAAGGACCGGGGAGCTGTTTTTT
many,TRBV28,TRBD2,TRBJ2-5,CASSLSSGEETQYF,TGTGCCAGCAGTTTATCCAGCGGGGAAGAGACCCAGTACTTC
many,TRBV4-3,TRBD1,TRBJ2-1,CASSTRTGSYNEQFF,TGCGCCAGCAGCACGCGGACAGGTTCCTACAATGAGCAGTTCTTC
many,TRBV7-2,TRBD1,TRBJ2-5,CASSRDRVAETQYF,TGTGCCAGCAGCCGCGACAGGGTAGCGGAGACCCAGTACTTC
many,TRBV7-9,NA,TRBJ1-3,CASSSGSARNTIYF,TGTGCCAGCAGCTCAGGGAGTGCCCGAAACACCATATATTTT
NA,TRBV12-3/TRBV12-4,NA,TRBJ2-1,CASSSSDGYPPNEQFF,TGTGCCAGCAGCTCCTCGGACGGCTACCCGCCCAATGAGCAGTTCTTC
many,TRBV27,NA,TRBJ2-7,CASSSDRSYEQYF,TGTGCCAGCAGTTCCGACAGGTCCTACGAGCAGTACTTC
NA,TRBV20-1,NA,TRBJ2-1,CSARALPGHDEQFF,TGCAGTGCTAGAGCGCTACCGGGACACGATGAGCAGTTCTTC
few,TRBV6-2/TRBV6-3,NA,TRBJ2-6,CASSTPGSGANVLTF,TGTGCCAGCAGCACACCAGGGAGTGGGGCCAACGTCCTGACTTTC
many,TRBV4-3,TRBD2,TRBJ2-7,CASSRSGGIYEQYF,TGCGCCAGCAGCCGAAGCGGGGGGATCTACGAGCAGTACTTC